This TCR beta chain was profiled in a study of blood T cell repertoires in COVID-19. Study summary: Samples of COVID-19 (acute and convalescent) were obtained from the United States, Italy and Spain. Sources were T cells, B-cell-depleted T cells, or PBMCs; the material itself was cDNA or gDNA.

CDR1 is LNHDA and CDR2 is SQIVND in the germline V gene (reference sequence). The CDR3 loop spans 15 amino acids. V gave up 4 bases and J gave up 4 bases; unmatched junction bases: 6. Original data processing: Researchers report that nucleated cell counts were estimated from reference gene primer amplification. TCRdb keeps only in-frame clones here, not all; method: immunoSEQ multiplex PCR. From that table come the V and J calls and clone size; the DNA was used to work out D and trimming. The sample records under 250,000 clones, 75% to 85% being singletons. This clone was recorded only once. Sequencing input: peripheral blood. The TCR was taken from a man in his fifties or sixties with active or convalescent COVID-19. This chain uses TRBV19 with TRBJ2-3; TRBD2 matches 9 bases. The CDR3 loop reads CASSRAGGRADTQYF. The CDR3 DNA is TGTGCCAGTAGTAGAGCGGGAGGTCGCGCAGATACGCAGTATTTT.